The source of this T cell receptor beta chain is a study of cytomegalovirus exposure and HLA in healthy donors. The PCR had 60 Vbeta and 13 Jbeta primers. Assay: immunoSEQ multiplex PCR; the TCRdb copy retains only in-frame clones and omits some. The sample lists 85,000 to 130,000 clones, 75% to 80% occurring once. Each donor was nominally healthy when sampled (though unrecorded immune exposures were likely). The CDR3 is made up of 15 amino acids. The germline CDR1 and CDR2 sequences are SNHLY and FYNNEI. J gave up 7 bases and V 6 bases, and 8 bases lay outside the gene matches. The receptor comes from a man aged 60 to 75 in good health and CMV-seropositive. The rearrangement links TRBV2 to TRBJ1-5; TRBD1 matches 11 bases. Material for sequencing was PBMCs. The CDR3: CASSAGQGARQPQHF. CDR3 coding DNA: TGTGCCAGCAGCGCAGGACAGGGGGCGAGGCAGCCCCAGCATTTT.